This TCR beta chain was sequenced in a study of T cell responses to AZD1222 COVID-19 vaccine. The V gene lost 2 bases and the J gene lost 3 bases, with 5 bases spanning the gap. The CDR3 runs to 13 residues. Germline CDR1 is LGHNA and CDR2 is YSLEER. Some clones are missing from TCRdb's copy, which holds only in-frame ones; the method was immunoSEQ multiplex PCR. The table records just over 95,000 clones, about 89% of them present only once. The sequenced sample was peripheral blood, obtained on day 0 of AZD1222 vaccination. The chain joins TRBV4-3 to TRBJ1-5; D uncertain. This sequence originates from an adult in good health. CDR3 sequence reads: CASSQSSNQPQHF. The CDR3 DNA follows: TGCGCCAGCAGCCAATCCTCCAATCAGCCCCAGCATTTT.